This paragraph reports one TCR beta chain. Its cognate antigen is unknown. Time point: persistent/refractory GD, antithyroid drugs over 5 years with positive TRAb. RNA from PBMCs was the source of the TCR library. EDTA tubes held Nine milliliters of peripheral blood from each patient. The data were obtained in a study of regulatory T cells in long-lasting Graves disease. Between the trimmed V and J ends, which lost 2 bases and 4 bases, there was a span of 14 bases. Looked up from germline, CDR1 is LGHDT and CDR2 is YNNKEL (reference sequence). The CDR3 has 16 residues. The TCR beta library used iRepertoire HTBI primers with Arm-PCR amplification of CDR3. Authors' analysis steps: Identification of gene segments yielded some 60 TRBV and 14 TRBJ across samples. TCRdb re-called the multiplex PCR reads with MiXCR, one entry per CDR3 protein. TCRdb's processing, not the authors' own work, is the source of the V and J calls. The sample carries 300,000 to 500,000 distinct CDR3 sequences, roughly 20% recorded once.

General study results and limits: More public clonotypes were shared by persistent patients (2,741) than by new patients (around 990). Having only a small sample size may have limited accuracy.

This sequence was found in a female donor with Graves disease. The specimen comprised peripheral blood mononuclear cells (PBMCs), sampled when the disease was refractory, from a patient treated with antithyroid drugs. The chain joins TRBV3-1 to TRBJ2-2; D gene unclear. This CDR3 is CASSQLPRTTTGELFF. The CDR3 DNA follows: TGTGCCAGCAGCCAACTACCTAGGACCACCACCGGGGAGCTGTTTTTT.